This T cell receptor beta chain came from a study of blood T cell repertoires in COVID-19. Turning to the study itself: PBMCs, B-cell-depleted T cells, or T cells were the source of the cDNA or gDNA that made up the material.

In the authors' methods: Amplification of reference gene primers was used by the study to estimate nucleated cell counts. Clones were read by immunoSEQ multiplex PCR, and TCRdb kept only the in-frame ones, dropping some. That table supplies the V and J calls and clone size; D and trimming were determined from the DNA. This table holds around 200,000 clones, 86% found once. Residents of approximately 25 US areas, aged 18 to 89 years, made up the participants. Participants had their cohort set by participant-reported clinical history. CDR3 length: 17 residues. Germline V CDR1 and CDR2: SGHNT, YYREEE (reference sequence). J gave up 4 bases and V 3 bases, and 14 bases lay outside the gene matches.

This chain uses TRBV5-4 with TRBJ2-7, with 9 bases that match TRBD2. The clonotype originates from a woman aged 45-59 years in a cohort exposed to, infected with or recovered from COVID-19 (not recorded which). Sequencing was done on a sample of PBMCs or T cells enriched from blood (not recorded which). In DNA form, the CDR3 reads TGTGCCAGCAGCTCAAGCTGGGCGGGGGGGCACAGTTACGAGCAGTACTTC. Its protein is CASSSSWAGGHSYEQYF.